This T cell receptor beta chain derives from a study of naive and memory T cell subsets. Study results and caveats: This RNA-based method may be sensitive to activation-related transcript changes.

A UMI-containing oligonucleotide was joined by 3' ligation to the TCR cDNA template. Cells were not sorted; total RNA input targeted about 1 to 1000 ng. CDR3 size: 13 residues. With 3 bases removed from V and 0 bases from J, the gap between germline ends came to 5 bases. Ligated cDNA underwent four rounds of PCR with nested alpha and beta constant region primers and SP2. Alpha and beta constant region primers primed reverse transcription for blood and skin samples. TCRdb reprocessed the 5' RACE reads via MiXCR and lists one record per CDR3 protein. The data show about 62,000 distinct CDR3 sequences, with roughly 8.1% seen just once and over 15% held by the top ten. This clonotype was detected ten times or more. Its antigen is unknown.

This TCR was recovered from a female donor in good health. The rearrangement uses TRBV12-3 or TRBV12-4 and TRBJ1-2, with no clear D. The CDR3 coding sequence is TGTGCCAGCAGTTTGCAGGCTAACTATGGCTACACCTTC. Its translation: CASSLQANYGYTF.